This T cell receptor (beta chain) came from a study of pediatric ulcerative colitis. During colonoscopy, one to two rectal pinch biopsies were collected. Germline lookup yields CDR1 SGHTA and CDR2 FQGNSA. V was clipped by 4 bases and J by 6 bases, with 8 bases between them. The CDR3 extends over 12 amino acids. Here immunoSEQ multiplex PCR was the method, and the copy in TCRdb shows in-frame clones only, minus some. This table has about 40,000 clones, around 75% appearing once. The chain is built from TRBV7-2 and TRBJ2-3; D might be TRBD2 (5 bases). The sequence derives from a boy between 10 and 17 years old with severe ulcerative colitis. The sequenced material came from gut tissue. CDR3 nucleotide sequence: TGTGCCAGCAGCTCTTCGGGGGATACGCAGTATTTT. It specifies CASSSSGDTQYF.